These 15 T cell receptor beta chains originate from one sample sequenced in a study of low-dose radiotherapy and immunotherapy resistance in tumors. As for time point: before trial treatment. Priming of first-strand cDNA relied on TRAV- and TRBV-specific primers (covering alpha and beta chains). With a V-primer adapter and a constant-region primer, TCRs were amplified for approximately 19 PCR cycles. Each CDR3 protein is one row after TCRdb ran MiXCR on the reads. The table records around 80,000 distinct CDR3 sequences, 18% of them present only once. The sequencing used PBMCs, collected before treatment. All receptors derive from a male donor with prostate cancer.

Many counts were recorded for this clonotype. The CDR3 here is CSARAVQDSHHYEQYF. CDR3 bases: TGCAGTGCTAGAGCAGTCCAGGACAGCCACCACTACGAGCAGTACTTC. The chain links TRBV20-1 to TRBJ2-7; TRBD1 might be the D (6 bases). Trimming pared 1 base from V and 3 bases from J, leaving 19 bases between. Germline CDR1 DFQATT, CDR2 SNEGSKA (reference sequence). The CDR3 extends over 16 amino acids.

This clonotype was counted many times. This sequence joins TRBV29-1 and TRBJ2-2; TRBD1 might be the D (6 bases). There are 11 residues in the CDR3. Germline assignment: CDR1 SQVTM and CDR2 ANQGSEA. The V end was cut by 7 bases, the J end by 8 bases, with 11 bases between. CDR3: CSGERGGELFF. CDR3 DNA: TGCAGCGGAGAGAGGGGGGGGGAGCTGTTTTTT.

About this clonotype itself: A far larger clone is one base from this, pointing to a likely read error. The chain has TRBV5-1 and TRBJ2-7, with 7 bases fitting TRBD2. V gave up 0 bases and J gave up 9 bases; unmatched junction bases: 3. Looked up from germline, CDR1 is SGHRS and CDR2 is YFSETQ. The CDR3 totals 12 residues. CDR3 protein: CASSLGGGSQYF. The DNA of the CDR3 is TGCGCCAGCAGCTTGGGGGGGGGATCGCAGTACTTC.

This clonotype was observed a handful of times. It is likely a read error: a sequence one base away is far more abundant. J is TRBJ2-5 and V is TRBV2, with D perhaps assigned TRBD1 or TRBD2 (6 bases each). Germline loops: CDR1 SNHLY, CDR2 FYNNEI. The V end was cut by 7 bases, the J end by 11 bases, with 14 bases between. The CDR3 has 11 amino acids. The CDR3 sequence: CASKGGNEQYF. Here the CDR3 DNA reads TGTGCCAGCAAGGGGGGCAATGAGCAGTACTTC.

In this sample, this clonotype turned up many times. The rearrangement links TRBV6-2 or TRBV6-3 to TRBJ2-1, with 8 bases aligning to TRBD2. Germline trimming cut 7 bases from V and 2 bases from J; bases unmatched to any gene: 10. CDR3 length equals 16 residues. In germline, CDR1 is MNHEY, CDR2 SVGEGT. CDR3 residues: CASIATLAGPYNEQFF. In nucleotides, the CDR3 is TGTGCCAGCATCGCCACTCTAGCGGGTCCCTACAATGAGCAGTTCTTC.

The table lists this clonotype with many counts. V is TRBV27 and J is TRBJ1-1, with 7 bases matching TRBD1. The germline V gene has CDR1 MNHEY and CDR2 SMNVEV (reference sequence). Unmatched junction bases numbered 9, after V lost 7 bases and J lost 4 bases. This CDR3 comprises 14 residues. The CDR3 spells CASTPDRRSTEAFF. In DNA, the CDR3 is TGTGCCAGCACCCCGGACAGGAGGAGCACTGAAGCTTTCTTT.

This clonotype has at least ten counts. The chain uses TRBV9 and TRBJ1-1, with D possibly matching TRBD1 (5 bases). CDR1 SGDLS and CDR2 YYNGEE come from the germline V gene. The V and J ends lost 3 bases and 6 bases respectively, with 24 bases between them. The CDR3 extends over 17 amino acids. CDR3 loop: CASSAADTRNGLSEAFF. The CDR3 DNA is TGTGCCAGCAGCGCCGCGGACACCAGGAACGGGTTGTCTGAAGCTTTCTTT.

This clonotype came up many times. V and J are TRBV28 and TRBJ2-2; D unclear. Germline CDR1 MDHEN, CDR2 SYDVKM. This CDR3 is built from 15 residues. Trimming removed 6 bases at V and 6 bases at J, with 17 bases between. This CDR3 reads CASSRKGWVAGELFF. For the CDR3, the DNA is TGTGCCAGCAGCAGAAAGGGTTGGGTTGCCGGGGAGCTGTTTTTT.

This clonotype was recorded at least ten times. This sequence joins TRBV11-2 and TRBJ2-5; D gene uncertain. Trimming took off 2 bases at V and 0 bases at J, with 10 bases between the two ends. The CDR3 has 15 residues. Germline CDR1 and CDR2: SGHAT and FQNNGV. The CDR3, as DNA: TGTGCCAGCAGCTTAATGACGAGCAACCAAGAGACCCAGTACTTC. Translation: CASSLMTSNQETQYF.

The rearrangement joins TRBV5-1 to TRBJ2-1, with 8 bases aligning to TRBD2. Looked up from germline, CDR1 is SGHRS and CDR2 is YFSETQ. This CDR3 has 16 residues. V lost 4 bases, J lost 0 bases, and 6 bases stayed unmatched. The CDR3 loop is CASSPPAGASYNEQFF. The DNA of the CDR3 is TGCGCCAGCAGCCCCCCAGCGGGGGCCTCCTACAATGAGCAGTTCTTC. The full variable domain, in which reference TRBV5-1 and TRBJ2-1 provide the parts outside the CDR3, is KAGVTQTPRYLIKTRGQQVTLSCSPISGHRSVSWYQQTPGQGLQFLFEYFSETQRNKGNFPGRFSGRQFSNSRSEMNVSTLELGDSALYLCASSPPAGASYNEQFFGPGTRLTVL.

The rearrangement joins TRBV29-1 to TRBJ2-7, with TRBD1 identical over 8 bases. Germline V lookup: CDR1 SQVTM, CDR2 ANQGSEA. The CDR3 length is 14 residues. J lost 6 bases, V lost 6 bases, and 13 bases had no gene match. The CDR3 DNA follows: TGCAGCGTGGCCCCGCGGACAGGGCCGGGCGAGCAGTACTTC. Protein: CSVAPRTGPGEQYF.

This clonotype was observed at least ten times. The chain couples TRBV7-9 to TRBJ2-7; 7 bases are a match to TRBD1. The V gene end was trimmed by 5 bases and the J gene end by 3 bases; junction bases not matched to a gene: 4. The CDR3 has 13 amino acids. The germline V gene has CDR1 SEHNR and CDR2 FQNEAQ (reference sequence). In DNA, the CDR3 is TGTGCCAGCAGCCGTAACAGGGGCTACGAGCAGTACTTC. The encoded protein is CASSRNRGYEQYF.

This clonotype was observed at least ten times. For the CDR3, the DNA is TGTGCCAGCAGTTTATCCCAGGGTGGTACTGGAAACACCATATATTTT. It is translated as CASSLSQGGTGNTIYF. This chain joins TRBV28 and TRBJ1-3; a weak D match, TRBD1 (5 bases). Germline CDR1 and CDR2: MDHEN and SYDVKM. The CDR3 length is 16 residues. V gave up 1 base and J gave up 2 bases, with 12 bases separating them.

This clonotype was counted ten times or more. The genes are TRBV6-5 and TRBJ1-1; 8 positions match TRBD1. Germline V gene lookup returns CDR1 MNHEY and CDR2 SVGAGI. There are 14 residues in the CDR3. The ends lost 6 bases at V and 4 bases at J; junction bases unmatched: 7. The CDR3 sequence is CASRTSQGGTEAFF. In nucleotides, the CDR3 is TGTGCCAGCAGAACATCACAGGGGGGCACTGAAGCTTTCTTT.

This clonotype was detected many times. The CDR3 loop is CASSPPGHFQETQYF. CDR3 nucleotides: TGTGCCAGCAGTCCTCCGGGACACTTTCAAGAGACCCAGTACTTC. V is TRBV12-3 or TRBV12-4 and J is TRBJ2-5; D possibly corresponds to TRBD1 (6 bases). Trimming removed 5 bases from V and 2 bases from J, with 15 bases in between. The CDR3 consists of 15 residues.